This T cell receptor (beta chain) is from a study of graft-versus-host responses after intestinal transplantation. Study details: Recipients received multivisceral, liver-intestinal, or isolated intestinal transplants. Induction using anti-thymocyte globulin, followed by tacrolimus and steroids for two to three years, was given to all recipients.

Some clones are missing from TCRdb's copy, which holds only in-frame ones; the method was immunoSEQ multiplex PCR. The sample has tens of thousands of clones, around 92% seen once. Study-level points and caveats: Some GvH clones were seen earlier in gut or blood, suggesting intestinal origin. Graft-versus-host to host-versus-graft clonal ratios in allografts were high in patients with graft-donor T cell macrochimerism.

There are 16 residues in the CDR3. The V end was cut by 2 bases, the J end by 3 bases, with 17 bases between. CDR1 is MNHEY and CDR2 is SVGAGI in the germline V gene. Notes on this clone: What it binds is not known.

The TCR was taken from a human donor who received an intestinal transplant. The source was unstimulated CD4+ T cells sorted from spleen or lymph node cells, collected before intestinal transplant. The J gene is TRBJ2-7, the V gene TRBV6-5, with D perhaps TRBD2 (7 bases). The CDR3 sequence: CASSYRGAREDYEQYF. The CDR3, as DNA: TGTGCCAGCAGTTACCGGGGGGCGCGAGAAGACTACGAGCAGTACTTC.